The 4 T cell receptor beta chains given below trace back to one sample, sequenced in a study of shared clonotypes between healthy human individuals. Data came from immunoSEQ multiplex PCR; TCRdb stores just in-frame clones and leaves some out. The data hold 110,000 or so clones, with approximately 70% observed a single time. Specimen: memory CD8+ T cells sorted from blood. Indicated subset: CD45RO+ cells pooled with CCR7-negative TemRA cells. Source of these receptors: a woman aged 25-40 years in good health.

This clone was recorded only once. This sequence joins TRBV2 and TRBJ2-3, with D uncertain. The CDR3 loop spans 10 amino acids. V lost 5 bases and J lost 7, with 4 bases in between. Germline assignment: CDR1 SNHLY and CDR2 FYNNEI. The CDR3 loop is CASSRHTQYF. The CDR3 DNA follows: TGTGCCAGCAGTAGGCATACGCAGTATTTT.

On this clone: The sample contains more than one DNA sequence encoding this CDR3. The chain uses TRBV27 and TRBJ1-5; D remains ambiguous. The V end lost 6 bases, the J end lost 4 bases, and 13 bases lay between the germline ends. Per germline, CDR1 MNHEY and CDR2 SMNVEV (reference sequence). This CDR3 has 14 amino acids. Here the CDR3 reads CASSPLGGNQPQHF. CDR3 sequence (DNA): TGTGCCAGCAGCCCCTTGGGAGGGAATCAGCCCCAGCATTTT.

The chain carries TRBV27 and TRBJ1-1, with a possible D match to TRBD1 (5 bases). The CDR3 consists of 12 residues. The V end was cut by 2 bases, the J end by 10 bases, with 11 bases between. CDR1 MNHEY and CDR2 SMNVEV come from the germline V gene (reference sequence). In DNA form, the CDR3 reads TGTGCCAGCAGTTTAGGGGGAGTAGTAGCTTTCTTT. Amino acids: CASSLGGVVAFF.

V gene TRBV15 combines with J gene TRBJ2-7, with TRBD1 matching over 8 bases. J lost 5 bases, V lost 3 bases, and 6 bases had no gene match. CDR1 is LNHNV, CDR2 YYDKDF, per germline (reference sequence). The CDR3 has 14 amino acids. As DNA, the CDR3 is TGTGCCACCAGCAGTGGGGACAGGAAACACGAGCAGTACTTC. Protein sequence: CATSSGDRKHEQYF.